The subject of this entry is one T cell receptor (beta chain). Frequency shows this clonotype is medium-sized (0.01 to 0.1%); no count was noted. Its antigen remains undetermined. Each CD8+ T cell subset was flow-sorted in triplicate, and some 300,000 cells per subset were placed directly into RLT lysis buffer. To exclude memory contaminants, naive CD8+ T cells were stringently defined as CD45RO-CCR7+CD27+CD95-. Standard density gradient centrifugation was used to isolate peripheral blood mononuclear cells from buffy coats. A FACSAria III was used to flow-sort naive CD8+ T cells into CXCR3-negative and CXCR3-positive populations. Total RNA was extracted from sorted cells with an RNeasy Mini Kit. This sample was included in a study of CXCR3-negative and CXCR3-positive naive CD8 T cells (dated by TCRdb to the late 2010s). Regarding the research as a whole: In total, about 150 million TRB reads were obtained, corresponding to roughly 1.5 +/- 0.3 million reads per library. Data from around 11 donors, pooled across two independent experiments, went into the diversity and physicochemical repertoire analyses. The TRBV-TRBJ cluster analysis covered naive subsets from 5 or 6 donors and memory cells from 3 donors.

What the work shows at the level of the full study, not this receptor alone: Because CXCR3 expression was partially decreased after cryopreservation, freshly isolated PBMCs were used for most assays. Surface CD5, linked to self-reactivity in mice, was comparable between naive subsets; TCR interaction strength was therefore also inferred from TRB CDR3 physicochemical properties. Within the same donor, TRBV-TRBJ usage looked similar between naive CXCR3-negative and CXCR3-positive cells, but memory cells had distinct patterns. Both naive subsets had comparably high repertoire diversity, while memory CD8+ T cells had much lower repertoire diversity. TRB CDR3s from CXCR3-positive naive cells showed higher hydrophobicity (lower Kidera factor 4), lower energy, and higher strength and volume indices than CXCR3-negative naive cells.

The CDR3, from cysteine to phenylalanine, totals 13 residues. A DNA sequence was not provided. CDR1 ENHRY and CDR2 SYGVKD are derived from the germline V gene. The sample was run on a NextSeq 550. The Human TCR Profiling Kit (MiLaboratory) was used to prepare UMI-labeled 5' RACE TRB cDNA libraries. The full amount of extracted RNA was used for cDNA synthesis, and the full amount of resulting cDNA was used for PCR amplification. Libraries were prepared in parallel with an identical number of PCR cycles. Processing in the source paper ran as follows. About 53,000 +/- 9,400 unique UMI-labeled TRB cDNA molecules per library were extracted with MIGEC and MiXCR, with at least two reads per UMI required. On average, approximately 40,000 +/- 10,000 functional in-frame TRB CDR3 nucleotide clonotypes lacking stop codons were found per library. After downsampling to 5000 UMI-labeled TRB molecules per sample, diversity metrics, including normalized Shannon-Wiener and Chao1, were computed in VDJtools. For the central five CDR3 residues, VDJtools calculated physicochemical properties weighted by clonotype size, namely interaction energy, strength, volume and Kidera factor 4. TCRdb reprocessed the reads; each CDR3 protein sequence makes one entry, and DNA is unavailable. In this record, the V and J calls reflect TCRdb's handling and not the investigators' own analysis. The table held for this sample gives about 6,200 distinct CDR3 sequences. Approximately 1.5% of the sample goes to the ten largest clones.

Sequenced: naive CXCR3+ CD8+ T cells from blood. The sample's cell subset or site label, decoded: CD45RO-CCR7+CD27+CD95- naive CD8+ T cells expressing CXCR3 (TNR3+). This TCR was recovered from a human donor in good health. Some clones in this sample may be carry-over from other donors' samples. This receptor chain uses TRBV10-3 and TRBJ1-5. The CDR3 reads CAISESIGQPQHF.